These T cell receptor beta chains were read from a single sample in a study of shared clonotypes between healthy human individuals. Repertoires were generated with immunoSEQ multiplex PCR, while TCRdb's copy carries only in-frame clones and drops some. The sample records fewer than 800,000 clones, around 90% being singletons. Sequencing was performed on naive CD8+ T cells sorted from blood. The source of these receptors is a young man in good health. The CDR3 runs from the conserved cysteine through the conserved F or W. A D gene is named only where the DNA matches it firmly. Clone size is shown for a subset of rows, as once, few, many or a class of expanded clone.

V: TRBV15
D: NA
size: NA
J: TRBJ2-2
CDR3: CATSSYLTTTAGHTGELFF
DNA: TGTGCCACCAGCAGTTACTTGACTACTACCGCTGGACACACCGGGGAGCTGTTTTTT

V: TRBV27
D: TRBD1
size: NA
J: TRBJ1-1
CDR3: CASSPTGSGYTEAFF
DNA: TGTGCCAGCAGTCCGACAGGGAGTGGGTACACTGAAGCTTTCTTT

V: TRBV4-1
D: TRBD1
size: NA
J: TRBJ2-7
CDR3: CASSRQGYEQYF
DNA: TGCGCCAGCAGCAGACAGGGCTACGAGCAGTACTTC

V: TRBV11-2
D: NA
size: NA
J: TRBJ2-5
CDR3: CASSFTGAQETQYF
DNA: TGTGCCAGCAGCTTTACCGGTGCCCAAGAGACCCAGTACTTC

V: TRBV27
D: NA
size: NA
J: TRBJ1-5
CDR3: CASSPVVRTAIIYQPQHF
DNA: TGTGCCAGCAGTCCGGTTGTTAGGACAGCAATAATCTATCAGCCCCAGCATTTT

V: TRBV27
D: NA
size: NA
J: TRBJ1-3
CDR3: CASSLRGSGNTIYF
DNA: TGTGCCAGCAGTTTAAGGGGTTCTGGAAACACCATATATTTT

V: TRBV27
D: NA
size: NA
J: TRBJ2-1
CDR3: CASSPLWSGGSNEQFF
DNA: TGTGCCAGCAGTCCCTTGTGGTCTGGTGGGAGTAATGAGCAGTTCTTC

V: TRBV27
D: NA
size: NA
J: TRBJ2-1
CDR3: CASSLPGPARLNEQFF
DNA: TGTGCCAGCAGTTTACCGGGTCCGGCTCGGTTAAATGAGCAGTTCTTC

V: TRBV4-2
D: TRBD1
size: NA
J: TRBJ2-1
CDR3: CASSQDSAGQVYNEQFF
DNA: TGTGCCAGCAGCCAAGATTCGGCTGGACAGGTCTACAATGAGCAGTTCTTC

V: TRBV13
D: NA
size: NA
J: TRBJ2-3
CDR3: CASSFESTDTQYF
DNA: TGTGCCAGCAGCTTCGAATCCACAGATACGCAGTATTTT

V: TRBV6-5
D: NA
size: once
J: TRBJ2-3
CDR3: CASSLYSETDTQYF
DNA: TGTGCCAGCTCCCTTTATAGTGAGACAGATACGCAGTATTTT

V: TRBV7-9
D: NA
size: NA
J: TRBJ2-1
CDR3: CASSLVPGTPRNEQFF
DNA: TGTGCCAGCAGCTTAGTGCCCGGGACCCCCAGGAATGAGCAGTTCTTC

V: TRBV29-1
D: NA
size: NA
J: TRBJ2-5
CDR3: CSVPTVETQYF
DNA: TGCAGCGTTCCCACTGTGGAGACCCAGTACTTC

V: TRBV9
D: NA
size: NA
J: TRBJ2-7
CDR3: CASSVVAEGAYEQYF
DNA: TGTGCCAGCAGCGTAGTAGCGGAGGGGGCCTACGAGCAGTACTTC

V: TRBV7-3
D: NA
size: NA
J: TRBJ1-5
CDR3: CASSLNPVEPQHF
DNA: TGTGCCAGCAGCTTAAATCCAGTAGAGCCCCAGCATTTT

V: TRBV29-1
D: NA
size: NA
J: TRBJ1-1
CDR3: CSVKPGNTEAFF
DNA: TGCAGCGTCAAACCGGGGAACACTGAAGCTTTCTTT

V: TRBV23-1
D: TRBD2
size: NA
J: TRBJ2-1
CDR3: CASSHPRGTSGRNEQFF
DNA: TGCGCCAGCAGTCACCCACGGGGGACTAGCGGGAGGAATGAGCAGTTCTTC

V: TRBV27
D: NA
size: NA
J: TRBJ1-2
CDR3: CASSPRGQGYTF
DNA: TGTGCCAGCAGTCCCCGGGGGCAAGGCTACACCTTC

V: TRBV2
D: NA
size: NA
J: TRBJ2-3
CDR3: CASSPRIGDTQYF
DNA: TGTGCCAGCAGCCCGAGAATTGGGGATACGCAGTATTTT

V: TRBV6-4
D: TRBD1
size: NA
J: TRBJ1-1
CDR3: CASRLTGENTVAFF
DNA: TGTGCCAGCAGGCTTACAGGGGAGAATACGGTAGCTTTCTTT

V: TRBV6-1
D: TRBD1
size: NA
J: TRBJ2-1
CDR3: CASSEGPGTGWFF
DNA: TGTGCCAGCAGTGAAGGGCCAGGGACAGGGTGGTTCTTC

V: TRBV19
D: TRBD2
size: NA
J: TRBJ2-3
CDR3: CASSIQTLGGLRETADTQYF
DNA: TGTGCCAGTAGTATCCAAACTCTCGGGGGGTTGCGGGAGACGGCAGATACGCAGTATTTT

V: TRBV7-9
D: TRBD2
size: NA
J: TRBJ2-2
CDR3: CASSPRTSGSLTGELFF
DNA: TGTGCCAGCAGCCCACGGACTAGCGGGAGCCTCACCGGGGAGCTGTTTTTT

V: TRBV10-3
D: NA
size: NA
J: TRBJ2-1
CDR3: CATAHPDASYNEQFF
DNA: TGTGCCACCGCCCACCCCGACGCGAGTTACAATGAGCAGTTCTTC

V: TRBV5-1
D: TRBD1
size: NA
J: TRBJ2-7
CDR3: CASSLGTGDEQYF
DNA: TGCGCCAGCAGCTTGGGGACAGGGGACGAGCAGTACTTC

V: TRBV5-1
D: TRBD2
size: once
J: TRBJ2-7
CDR3: CASSLVASGSSYEQYF
DNA: TGCGCCAGCAGCTTGGTAGCTAGCGGTAGCTCCTACGAGCAGTACTTC

V: TRBV6-6
D: NA
size: once
J: TRBJ2-7
CDR3: CASSDLGPYEQYF
DNA: TGTGCCAGCAGTGATCTGGGCCCCTACGAGCAGTACTTC

V: TRBV28
D: NA
size: NA
J: TRBJ2-1
CDR3: CASSFRGVTYNEQFF
DNA: TGTGCCAGCAGTTTCCGCGGGGTGACCTACAATGAGCAGTTCTTC

V: TRBV11-2
D: TRBD2
size: NA
J: TRBJ2-1
CDR3: CASSIEERETYNEQFF
DNA: TGTGCCAGCAGCATTGAGGAGCGGGAGACCTACAATGAGCAGTTCTTC

V: TRBV29-1
D: TRBD2
size: NA
J: TRBJ2-1
CDR3: CSVLSGTATSGSSPRSDNEQFF
DNA: TGCAGCGTCCTATCCGGGACAGCGACTAGCGGGAGTTCCCCCCGATCGGACAATGAGCAGTTCTTC

V: TRBV9
D: NA
size: NA
J: TRBJ2-7
CDR3: CASSPWTISDEQYF
DNA: TGTGCCAGCAGCCCATGGACAATCAGCGACGAGCAGTACTTC